The clone carrying this TCR beta chain occurred many times. Its antigen is currently unknown. This entry comes from a study of CD8+CD57+ T cells in acquired aplastic anemia. Study at large: On average, sorted CD4+ and CD8+ cells gave about 2.9 ug of DNA. Where healthy donors were concerned, CD4+ cells averaged about 11 million reads. Study findings and constraints: Patients and controls had CD8+ Simpson's diversity values that were not significantly distinct. Patients and controls shared 25 to 30 CD8+ CDR3 sequences, highly expressed in patients.

The V end was cut by 0 bases, the J end by 6 bases, with 7 bases between. The germline CDR1 and CDR2 sequences are SGHRS and YFSETQ. The CDR3 is 13 residues long. Genomic DNA provided the template from which TCR beta VDJ and CDR3 profiles were obtained. Via MiXCR, TCRdb re-called the reads, giving one row per CDR3 protein. The table lists 150,000 to 200,000 distinct CDR3 sequences, 40% to 55% of them singletons. The V gene is TRBV5-1, the J gene TRBJ2-1; D ambiguous. The sequenced sample was sorted CD4+, CD8+, or CD8+CD57+ T cells (not recorded which) from PBMCs. This sequence was found in a human donor in good health. CDR3 in amino acids: CASSLVSPNEQFF. DNA for the CDR3: TGCGCCAGCAGCTTGGTGTCGCCCAATGAGCAGTTCTTC.